A single sample gave rise to the 22 T cell receptor beta chains below, sequenced in a study of blood T cells in healthy people across ages. It was with a sample-barcoded 5' primer and a J-beta primer mix that a second PCR of about 6 to 12 cycles was run. MiXCR, applied by TCRdb to the 5' RACE reads, yields one record per CDR3 protein. Seen here are some 1,500,000 distinct CDR3 sequences, 40% to 45% observed once, and the top ten hold 4%. The sample consisted of blood. Receptors were obtained from a woman under 30 in good health.

The rearrangement links TRBV3-1 to TRBJ2-2, with D perhaps TRBD1 or TRBD2 (6 bases each). This CDR3 spans 18 amino acids. V lost 5 bases and J 0 bases, leaving 19 bases between the germline ends. Germline lookup yields CDR1 LGHDT and CDR2 YNNKEL (reference sequence). This CDR3 reads CASSYSVWGATNTGELFF. CDR3 bases: TGTGCCAGCAGCTACTCAGTGTGGGGGGCCACGAACACCGGGGAGCTGTTTTTT.

The chain has TRBV6-2 or TRBV6-3 and TRBJ2-1, with 10 bases fitting TRBD2. The CDR3 spans 14 residues. V shed 6 bases and J 7 bases; nucleotides not matched to a gene: 6. CDR1 and CDR2 from the germline V gene are MNHEY and SVGEGT. The CDR3, as DNA: TGTGCCAGCAGCAACCTAGCGGGAGTGAATGAGCAGTTCTTC. This codes for CASSNLAGVNEQFF.

The chain is built from TRBV4-3 and TRBJ1-4; a possible D gene is TRBD1 (5 bases). The CDR3 contains 15 residues. V dropped 6 bases and J dropped 3 bases, with 14 bases sitting between them. Germline V lookup: CDR1 LGHNA, CDR2 YSLEER. The CDR3 reads CASSLQRGSNEKLFF. CDR3 bases: TGCGCCAGCAGTCTCCAACGGGGGTCTAATGAAAAACTGTTTTTT.

The J gene is TRBJ1-5, the V gene TRBV30; no firm D call. V was cut by 3 bases and J by 3 bases, with 6 bases left in between. The CDR3 totals 12 residues. The germline gives CDR1 GTSNPN, CDR2 SVGIG (reference sequence). The CDR3 loop is CAWSPANQPQHF. Here the CDR3 DNA reads TGTGCCTGGAGCCCCGCCAATCAGCCCCAGCATTTT.

The chain uses TRBV9 and TRBJ2-1; D may be TRBD2 (6 bases). Germline V gene data show CDR1 as SGDLS and CDR2 as YYNGEE. Trimming stripped 0 bases from V and 3 bases from J, with 13 bases between. The CDR3 is made up of 16 amino acids. CDR3 protein: CASSVASSGFYNEQFF. As DNA, the CDR3 is TGTGCCAGCAGCGTAGCTAGTAGCGGCTTCTACAATGAGCAGTTCTTC.

The chain has TRBV6-5 and TRBJ1-5; D remains ambiguous. V lost 6 bases and J 6 bases, leaving 15 bases between the germline ends. This CDR3 has 14 residues. Germline assignment: CDR1 MNHEY and CDR2 SVGAGI. CDR3: CASSVPGYGQPQHF. CDR3 DNA: TGTGCCAGCAGCGTTCCAGGTTACGGTCAGCCCCAGCATTTT.

This chain joins TRBV7-9 and TRBJ1-4; the match to TRBD1 covers 7 bases. Unmatched junction bases numbered 5, after V lost 8 bases and J lost 5 bases. Germline V gives CDR1 SEHNR, CDR2 FQNEAQ (reference sequence). This CDR3 region has 13 residues. The CDR3: CASERGPNEKLFF. CDR3 bases: TGTGCCAGCGAGAGGGGGCCCAATGAAAAACTGTTTTTT.

This clonotype was found a few times. The rearrangement links TRBV20-1 to TRBJ2-7; D possibly corresponds to TRBD2 (5 bases). The CDR3 has 15 amino acids. CDR1 and CDR2 from the germline V gene are DFQATT and SNEGSKA (reference sequence). Trimming shortened V by 2 bases and J by 2 bases, and 16 bases separated the two germline ends. The CDR3 is CSARSGERYTYEQYF. The CDR3 bases are TGCAGTGCTAGATCTGGGGAGAGATACACCTACGAGCAGTACTTC.

In its sample, this clonotype was seen a few times. CDR3 sequence reads: CASSALPGTRYEQYF. The CDR3 coding sequence is TGTGCCAGCAGTGCCCTCCCCGGGACACGCTACGAGCAGTACTTC. This chain joins TRBV12-3 or TRBV12-4 and TRBJ2-7, with D possibly being TRBD1 (6 bases). Trimming stripped 5 bases from V and 3 bases from J, with 17 bases between. There are 15 residues in the CDR3.

The genes are TRBV20-1 and TRBJ2-7, with D uncertain. This CDR3 spans 13 amino acids. Between the trimmed V and J ends, which lost 1 base and 3 bases, there was a span of 10 bases. Germline V gives CDR1 DFQATT, CDR2 SNEGSKA (reference sequence). The CDR3 bases are TGCAGTGCTAGAGTTTTCGAGAGCTACGAGCAGTACTTC. Translation: CSARVFESYEQYF.

This clonotype was picked up a small number of times. The rearrangement joins TRBV7-9 to TRBJ2-7, with 8 bases lining up with TRBD1. The V segment lost 5 bases and the J segment 5 bases; nucleotides outside the gene matches: 11. Germline CDR1 reads SEHNR; CDR2 reads FQNEAQ (reference sequence). The CDR3 totals 15 residues. The CDR3 sequence: CASSPIGTGDHEQYF. Here the CDR3 DNA reads TGTGCCAGCAGCCCAATAGGGACAGGAGACCACGAGCAGTACTTC.

The gene calls are TRBV7-9 and TRBJ1-4; 8 positions match TRBD1. This CDR3 is 15 amino acids long. CDR1 is SEHNR and CDR2 is FQNEAQ in the germline V gene (reference sequence). With 5 bases clipped from V and 3 bases from J, the junction kept 5 bases outside the gene matches. In nucleotides, the CDR3 is TGTGCCAGCAGCCCCGGACAGGGTGCTAATGAAAAACTGTTTTTT. Protein product: CASSPGQGANEKLFF.

V is TRBV3-1 and J is TRBJ1-1, with a weak D call TRBD1 (6 bases). Looked up from germline, CDR1 is LGHDT and CDR2 is YNNKEL (reference sequence). CDR3 length equals 15 residues. V lost 4 bases and J lost 2, with 14 bases in between. The CDR3 is CASSRAPGHNTEAFF. The CDR3 DNA reads TGTGCCAGCAGCCGCGCGCCGGGACACAACACTGAAGCTTTCTTT.

The chain recombines TRBV9 with TRBJ1-4; the D gene is possibly TRBD1 (6 bases). Trimming left V 1 base short and J 3 bases short, with 13 bases between. The CDR3 consists of 16 residues. Germline CDR1 reads SGDLS; CDR2 reads YYNGEE. CDR3 DNA sequence: TGTGCCAGCAGCGTACACGAGGGGGGAGCTAATGAAAAACTGTTTTTT. It codes for CASSVHEGGANEKLFF.

The V gene is TRBV29-1, the J gene TRBJ1-5; tentatively, D is TRBD1 (6 bases). Trimming cost V 6 bases and J 3 bases, with 15 bases left between them. The length of the CDR3 is 14 residues. Looked up from germline, CDR1 is SQVTM and CDR2 is ANQGSEA. The CDR3 sequence is CSVATGTINQPQHF. The CDR3 nucleotides read TGCAGCGTAGCAACCGGGACAATCAATCAGCCCCAGCATTTT. Full variable domain (missing parts from reference TRBV29-1 and TRBJ1-5): SAVISQKPSRDICQRGTSLTIQCQVDSQVTMMFWYRQQPGQSLTLIATANQGSEATYESGFVIDKFPISRPNLTFSTLTVSNMSPEDSSIYLCSVATGTINQPQHFGDGTRLSIL.

This clonotype appeared many times. The rearrangement uses TRBV5-5 and TRBJ2-1; unclear D gene. CDR1 SGHKS and CDR2 YYEKEE come from the germline V gene (reference sequence). This CDR3 has 11 residues. Trimming cost V 1 base and J 9 bases, with 5 bases left between them. DNA of the CDR3: TGTGCCAGCAGCTTGAGTTTTGAGCAGTTCTTC. Protein sequence: CASSLSFEQFF.

The chain recombines TRBV20-1 with TRBJ2-1; 11 bases match TRBD2. This CDR3 spans 15 amino acids. V lost 5 bases and J lost 3; bases outside the gene matches: 6. The germline V gene encodes CDR1 DFQATT and CDR2 SNEGSKA (reference sequence). CDR3 in DNA: TGCAGTGCTCCCGGACTAGCGGGTTACTACAATGAGCAGTTCTTC. This sequence encodes CSAPGLAGYYNEQFF.

The table lists this clonotype with a few counts. J is TRBJ2-3 and V is TRBV4-3; TRBD2 matches at 9 bases. CDR3 length: 16 residues. Germline CDR1 and CDR2: LGHNA and YSLEER. Trimming took 1 base from V and 2 from J; bases not matched to a gene: 4. The CDR3 is CASSQGAGGHTDTQYF. As DNA, the CDR3 is TGCGCCAGCAGCCAAGGTGCGGGGGGGCACACAGATACGCAGTATTTT.

This clonotype was counted a few times. The chain recombines TRBV20-1 with TRBJ1-2; possibly TRBD1 for D (5 bases). CDR3 length equals 11 residues. With 6 bases removed from V and 10 bases from J, the gap between germline ends came to 15 bases. Germline V CDR1 and CDR2: DFQATT, SNEGSKA (reference sequence). The CDR3 reads CSAPQGGLYTF. The CDR3 DNA reads TGCAGTGCACCTCAGGGAGGGCTCTACACCTTC.

This chain joins TRBV24-1 and TRBJ2-1, with 9 bases fitting TRBD2. The last part of the DNA fits TRBJ2-7 better; the J call may be wrong. Germline V CDR1 and CDR2: KGHDR, SFDVKD. The CDR3 extends over 17 amino acids. The CDR3 is CATSDSGEAGGYNEQYF. The CDR3 DNA is TGTGCCACCAGTGATTCCGGGGAAGCGGGGGGTTACAATGAGCAGTACTTC.

V usage is TRBV27 and J usage is TRBJ2-7; 9 bases are a match to TRBD2. The CDR3 contains 15 residues. V lost 0 bases, J lost 3 bases, and 3 bases stayed unmatched. CDR1 and CDR2 from the germline V gene are MNHEY and SMNVEV (reference sequence). CDR3 in amino acids: CASSLSSGRGYEQYF. CDR3 coding DNA: TGTGCCAGCAGTTTATCTAGCGGGAGAGGCTACGAGCAGTACTTC.

The J gene is TRBJ2-1, the V gene TRBV20-1, with 7 nucleotides matching TRBD1. The germline V gene encodes CDR1 DFQATT and CDR2 SNEGSKA (reference sequence). The CDR3 runs 16 residues. V trimming: 3 bases; J trimming: 4 bases; junction bases outside the gene matches: 12. CDR3 loop: CSASHRGPWPYNEQFF. The DNA for the CDR3 is TGCAGTGCTAGCCACAGGGGACCCTGGCCGTACAATGAGCAGTTCTTC.